This TCR beta chain was documented in a study of shared clonotypes between healthy human individuals. CD8 cells classed as naive were CD45RO-negative and positively selected for CCR7, excluding terminally differentiated effector memory CD45RA+ cells. Findings and limits, study-wide: Large sequencing depth failed to make sorted-subset sequencing complete, rarefaction showed.

On this clone: Its antigen is unidentified.

The germline V gene has CDR1 SGHRS and CDR2 YFSETQ. The V and J ends lost 4 bases and 2 bases, in that order; junction bases with no gene match: 6. The CDR3 is 15 residues long. The data were produced by immunoSEQ multiplex PCR, yet TCRdb's version contains in-frame clones alone and is incomplete. The top ten clones hold 0.3% of a sample with about 580,000 clones, roughly 98% of them seen once. The specimen was naive CD8+ T cells sorted from blood. This TCR came from a man aged 25 to 40 in good health. J is TRBJ2-3 and V is TRBV5-1, with 8 bases fitting TRBD2. DNA for the CDR3: TGCGCCAGCAGCCCTCGGGAGGGACACACAGATACGCAGTATTTT. It is translated as CASSPREGHTDTQYF.